A single TCR beta chain is shown here with its context. This sample was included in a study of OX40 agonist ivuxolimab in advanced cancers. Data came from immunoSEQ multiplex PCR; TCRdb stores just in-frame clones and leaves some out. The data show around 35,000 clones, 70% to 80% seen once. Germline V CDR1 and CDR2: LGHNA, YSLEER. Trimming cost V 10 bases and J 1 base, with 10 bases left between them. The CDR3 is made up of 13 amino acids. This receptor was taken from an adult with an advanced solid tumor such as melanoma, head and neck, liver or kidney cancer. The chain employs TRBV4-3 and TRBJ1-4; TRBD1 is a possible D gene (6 bases). Material: CD4+ or CD8+ T cells sorted from blood, obtained in a trial of the OX40 agonist ivuxolimab. CDR3 protein: CAITGRTNEKLFF. CDR3 sequence (DNA): TGCGCCATTACAGGGAGAACTAATGAAAAACTGTTTTTT.